The 8 T cell receptor beta chains below all came from one sample that was sequenced in a study of T cell repertoires in cytomegalovirus infection. One entry per CDR3 protein, called by TCRdb with MiXCR from the reads. Of roughly 630,000 distinct CDR3 sequences in the sample, 20% to 25% are singletons; the top ten hold approximately 8%. The sample consisted of CD8+ T cells from PBMCs. The receptors originated from a human donor in good health (CMV status not recorded). Some clones in this sample may be carry-over from other donors' samples.

Regarding this clonotype: One end of the junction does not line up with germline, which may come from a read error. V is TRBV6-6 and J is TRBJ1-1; D is unresolved. The CDR3 has 14 residues. Germline V gene data show CDR1 as MNHNY and CDR2 as SVGAGI (reference sequence). CDR3: CTSSYSTSNTEAFF. DNA of the CDR3: TGTACCAGCAGTTACTCGACGTCCAACACTGAAGCTTTCTTT.

The V gene is TRBV12-3 or TRBV12-4, the J gene TRBJ2-1; the D is unclear. The CDR3 length is 14 residues. V dropped 3 bases and J dropped 6 bases, with 12 bases sitting between them. The CDR3 sequence is CASSFVFSVNEQFF. The CDR3 nucleotides are TGTGCCAGCAGTTTTGTCTTTTCCGTCAATGAGCAGTTCTTC.

The chain combines TRBV5-4 with TRBJ2-3, with D perhaps matching TRBD2 (6 bases). Germline CDR1 and CDR2: SGHNT and YYREEE (reference sequence). The ends were cut back, 3 bases at V and 3 bases at J, with 17 bases in the middle. The CDR3 extends over 16 amino acids. CDR3 coding DNA: TGTGCCAGCAGCTACGCGGGACGGACGACTACAGATACGCAGTATTTT. This sequence encodes CASSYAGRTTTDTQYF.

About this clonotype itself: Being one base from a much bigger clone, this may be a read error. This sequence joins TRBV10-3 and TRBJ1-2, with D possibly being TRBD1 (6 bases). This CDR3 has 16 residues. The germline V gene has CDR1 ENHRY and CDR2 SYGVKD. CDR3 sequence (DNA): TGTGTCATCAGTGATGACCCGGGGGGGCTCGACTATGGCTACACCTTC. It encodes CVISDDPGGLDYGYTF.

The rearrangement links TRBV19 to TRBJ1-1, with 8 bases that match TRBD1. The CDR3 is 14 amino acids. Germline V gene lookup returns CDR1 LNHDA and CDR2 SQIVND (reference sequence). V lost 3 bases, J lost 4 bases, and 4 bases stayed unmatched. CDR3 in amino acids: CASSIAGGVTEAFF. The CDR3, as DNA: TGTGCCAGTAGTATCGCAGGGGGCGTCACTGAAGCTTTCTTT.

In regard to this clonotype: Relative to the germline gene, one junction end is altered; a read error may explain this. The chain recombines TRBV11-1 with TRBJ2-2; D is undetermined. CDR1 is SGHAT, CDR2 FQDESV, per germline (reference sequence). CDR3 length: 11 amino acids. In nucleotides, the CDR3 is TGTACCAGCACCGGAACCGGGGAGCTGTTTTTT. It yields the protein CTSTGTGELFF.

This clonotype occurred a few times. V is TRBV19 and J is TRBJ1-5; D unclear. Per germline, CDR1 LNHDA and CDR2 SQIVND (reference sequence). The CDR3 covers 15 residues. Trimming took off 3 bases at V and 4 bases at J, with 13 bases between the two ends. The CDR3 reads CASSIGGNGNQPQHF. In nucleotides, the CDR3 is TGTGCCAGTAGTATCGGAGGGAATGGGAATCAGCCCCAGCATTTT. Using reference TRBV19 and TRBJ1-5 for the parts outside the CDR3, the full variable domain is DGGITQSPKYLFRKEGQNVTLSCEQNLNHDAMYWYRQDPGQGLRLIYYSQIVNDFQKGDIAEGYSVSREKKESFPLTVTSAQKNPTAFYLCASSIGGNGNQPQHFGDGTRLSIL.

The rearrangement links TRBV20-1 to TRBJ1-5; unclear D gene. The CDR3 covers 11 residues. V lost 3 bases and J lost 6, with 6 bases in between. The germline V gene encodes CDR1 DFQATT and CDR2 SNEGSKA (reference sequence). This CDR3 is CSASTGQPQHF. The CDR3, as DNA: TGCAGTGCTAGCACCGGTCAGCCCCAGCATTTT.